The 9 T cell receptor beta chains below were found in one sample sequenced in a study. TCRdb fed the RT-PCR reads into MiXCR, producing one record per CDR3 protein. This table has more than 550,000 distinct CDR3 sequences, more than 13% appearing once. Specimen: memory CD4+ T cells from blood. These receptors were taken from a female donor in good health, serving as a healthy control.

This clonotype was picked up many times. V gene TRBV10-3 combines with J gene TRBJ2-7; TRBD2 agrees at 16 bases. Trimming took 10 bases from V and 2 from J; bases not matched to a gene: 8. The CDR3 spans 16 residues. CDR1 and CDR2 (germline): ENHRY, SYGVKD. CDR3 in amino acids: CATLGLAGGEAYEQYF. The CDR3 region has the DNA TGTGCCACCTTGGGACTAGCGGGAGGGGAGGCCTACGAGCAGTACTTC.

This clonotype is a singleton in its sample. V is TRBV24-1 and J is TRBJ1-4; D gene unclear. This CDR3 comprises 13 residues. V was pared by 4 bases and J by 5 bases, with 7 bases between. CDR1 is KGHDR and CDR2 is SFDVKD in the germline V gene. DNA of the CDR3: TGTGCCACCAGTGACCGGCGGAATGAAAAACTGTTTTTT. Translating it yields CATSDRRNEKLFF.

The V and J genes are TRBV5-1 and TRBJ2-7; TRBD2 might be the D (6 bases). The V end was cut by 4 bases, the J end by 6 bases, with 14 bases between. CDR3 length: 13 amino acids. Germline V gives CDR1 SGHRS, CDR2 YFSETQ. This CDR3 is CASSEGSGVEQYF. The CDR3 DNA sequence: TGCGCCAGCAGCGAGGGCTCGGGAGTCGAGCAGTACTTC.

The chain combines TRBV5-8 with TRBJ2-7, with D perhaps assigned TRBD1 or TRBD2 (5 bases each). Germline CDR1 and CDR2: SGHTS and YDEGEE. V was clipped by 2 bases and J by 4 bases, with 13 bases between them. The CDR3 sequence is 14 residues long. The CDR3 sequence: CASSLIGTAYEQYF. Written as DNA, the CDR3 is TGTGCCAGCAGCTTAATCGGGACCGCATACGAGCAGTACTTC. Full variable domain (missing parts from reference TRBV5-8 and TRBJ2-7): EAGVTQSPTHLIKTRGQQATLRCSPISGHTSVYWYQQALGLGLQFLLWYDEGEERNRGNFPPRFSGRQFPNYSSELNVNALELEDSALYLCASSLIGTAYEQYFGPGTRLTVT.

This chain joins TRBV6-6 and TRBJ2-7, with 12 bases lining up with TRBD2. The CDR3 is 18 amino acids. Losses at the gene ends were 1 base for V and 5 bases for J; bases not matched to a gene: 12. Per the germline V gene, CDR1 is MNHNY and CDR2 is SVGAGI (reference sequence). The CDR3 loop is CASSYWGLAGRGVNEQYF. Written as DNA, the CDR3 is TGTGCCAGCAGTTACTGGGGACTAGCGGGTAGAGGAGTAAACGAGCAGTACTTC.

Here the CDR3 reads CASSASYRGRSTDTQYF. CDR3 DNA: TGTGCCAGCAGCGCCTCTTACAGGGGTAGGTCCACAGATACGCAGTATTTT. The chain links TRBV28 to TRBJ2-3, with 7 bases identical to TRBD1. The V gene's germline CDR1 is MDHEN and CDR2 SYDVKM. The V and J ends lost 6 bases and 2 bases, in that order; junction bases with no gene match: 14. The CDR3 is made up of 17 amino acids.

V is TRBV21-1 and J is TRBJ2-5; the table calls TRBD1, which could not be checked here. TRBV21-1 represents a pseudogene. CDR3 length equals 14 residues. The CDR3 coding sequence is TGTGCCGGGGACCGTCGGGCGTACCAAGAGACCCAGTACTTC. It yields the protein CAGDRRAYQETQYF.

This clonotype has a handful of counts. CDR3 amino acids: CASSFGSAMNTEAFF. The CDR3, as DNA: TGCGCCAGCAGCTTTGGCAGCGCAATGAACACTGAAGCTTTCTTT. This chain links TRBV5-1 with TRBJ1-1; D remains ambiguous. Germline loops: CDR1 SGHRS, CDR2 YFSETQ. V lost 2 bases and J 0 bases, leaving 11 bases between the germline ends. CDR3 length: 15 amino acids.

A few counts support this clonotype. The chain's CDR3 is CASSPGQLLLEPQHF. CDR3 nucleotides: TGTGCCAGCAGTCCGGGACAGCTTCTCTTGGAGCCCCAGCATTTT. This chain uses TRBV12-3 or TRBV12-4 with TRBJ1-5; 7 nucleotides line up with TRBD1. J was trimmed by 8 bases and V by 5 bases; bases with no gene match: 12. The length of the CDR3 is 15 residues.